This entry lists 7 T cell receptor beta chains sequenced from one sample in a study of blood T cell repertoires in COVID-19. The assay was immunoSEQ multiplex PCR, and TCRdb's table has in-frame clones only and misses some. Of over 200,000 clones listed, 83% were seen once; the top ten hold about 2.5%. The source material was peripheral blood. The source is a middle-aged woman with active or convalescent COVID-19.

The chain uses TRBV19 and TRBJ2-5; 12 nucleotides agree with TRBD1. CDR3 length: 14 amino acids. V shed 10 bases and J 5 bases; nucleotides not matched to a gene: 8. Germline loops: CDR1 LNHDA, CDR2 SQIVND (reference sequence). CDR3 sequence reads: CATCPGQGAETQYF. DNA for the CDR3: TGTGCCACATGTCCGGGACAGGGGGCTGAGACCCAGTACTTC. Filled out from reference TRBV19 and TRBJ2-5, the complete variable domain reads DGGITQSPKYLFRKEGQNVTLSCEQNLNHDAMYWYRQDPGQGLRLIYYSQIVNDFQKGDIAEGYSVSREKKESFPLTVTSAQKNPTAFYLCATCPGQGAETQYFGPGTRLLVL.

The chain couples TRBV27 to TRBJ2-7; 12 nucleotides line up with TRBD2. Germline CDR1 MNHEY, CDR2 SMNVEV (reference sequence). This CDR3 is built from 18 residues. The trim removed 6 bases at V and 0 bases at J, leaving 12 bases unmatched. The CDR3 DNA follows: TGTGCCAGCAGAATCGGACTAGCGGGAAGCTTAACCTCCTACGAGCAGTACTTC. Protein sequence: CASRIGLAGSLTSYEQYF.

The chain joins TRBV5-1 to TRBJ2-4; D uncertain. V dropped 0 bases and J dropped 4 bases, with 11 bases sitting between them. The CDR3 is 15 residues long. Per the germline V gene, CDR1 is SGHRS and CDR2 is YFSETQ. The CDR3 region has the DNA TGCGCCAGCAGCTTGGTGGGCGCCGTTAAAAACATTCAGTACTTC. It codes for CASSLVGAVKNIQYF.

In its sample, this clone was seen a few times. The CDR3 sequence: CATSDPADSTETQYF. The CDR3 DNA sequence: TGTGCCACCAGTGATCCTGCCGACAGTACAGAGACCCAGTACTTC. The chain is built from TRBV24-1 and TRBJ2-5, with D perhaps matching TRBD1 (5 bases). Germline CDR1 reads KGHDR; CDR2 reads SFDVKD. The ends were cut back, 3 bases at V and 4 bases at J, with 14 bases in the middle. The CDR3 runs to 15 residues.

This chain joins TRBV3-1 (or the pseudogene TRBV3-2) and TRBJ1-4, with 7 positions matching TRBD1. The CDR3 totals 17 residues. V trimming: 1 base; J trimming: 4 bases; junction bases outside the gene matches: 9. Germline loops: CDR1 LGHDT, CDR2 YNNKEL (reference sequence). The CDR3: CASSQVAHRGSNEKLFF. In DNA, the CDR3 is TGTGCCAGCAGCCAAGTTGCTCACAGGGGAAGTAATGAAAAACTGTTTTTT.

The CDR3 spells CASSLAARQGPAFYGYTF. In DNA, the CDR3 is TGTGCCAGCAGCTTAGCGGCGAGACAGGGACCCGCGTTCTATGGCTACACCTTC. The V call is TRBV11-2, the J call TRBJ1-2, with 7 bases matching TRBD1. The CDR3 runs to 18 residues. The J segment lost 4 bases and the V segment lost 1 base, leaving 15 bases of the junction unmatched. Per germline, CDR1 SGHAT and CDR2 FQNNGV.

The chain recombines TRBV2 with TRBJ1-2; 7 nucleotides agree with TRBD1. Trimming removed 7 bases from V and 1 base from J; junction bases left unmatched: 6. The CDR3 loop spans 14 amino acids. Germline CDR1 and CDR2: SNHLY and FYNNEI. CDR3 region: CASIVRDSNYGYTF. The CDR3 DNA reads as TGTGCCAGCATTGTGCGGGACAGTAACTATGGCTACACCTTC.